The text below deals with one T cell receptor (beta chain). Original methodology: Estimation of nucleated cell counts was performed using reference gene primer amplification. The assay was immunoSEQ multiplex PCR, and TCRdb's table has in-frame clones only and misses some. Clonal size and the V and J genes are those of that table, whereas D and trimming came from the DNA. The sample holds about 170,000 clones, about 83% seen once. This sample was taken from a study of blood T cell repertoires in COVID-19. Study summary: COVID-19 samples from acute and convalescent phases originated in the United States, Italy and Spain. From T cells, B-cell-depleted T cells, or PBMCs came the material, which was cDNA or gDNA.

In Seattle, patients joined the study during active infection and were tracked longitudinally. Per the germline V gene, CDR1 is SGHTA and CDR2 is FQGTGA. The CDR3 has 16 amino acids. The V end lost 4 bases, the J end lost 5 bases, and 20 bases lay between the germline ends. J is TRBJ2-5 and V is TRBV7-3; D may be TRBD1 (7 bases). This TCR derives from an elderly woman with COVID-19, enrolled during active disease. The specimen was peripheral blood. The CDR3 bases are TGTGCCAGCAGCTCGACAACAGGGGCTGGAGGGGAGACCCAGTACTTC. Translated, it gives CASSSTTGAGGETQYF.